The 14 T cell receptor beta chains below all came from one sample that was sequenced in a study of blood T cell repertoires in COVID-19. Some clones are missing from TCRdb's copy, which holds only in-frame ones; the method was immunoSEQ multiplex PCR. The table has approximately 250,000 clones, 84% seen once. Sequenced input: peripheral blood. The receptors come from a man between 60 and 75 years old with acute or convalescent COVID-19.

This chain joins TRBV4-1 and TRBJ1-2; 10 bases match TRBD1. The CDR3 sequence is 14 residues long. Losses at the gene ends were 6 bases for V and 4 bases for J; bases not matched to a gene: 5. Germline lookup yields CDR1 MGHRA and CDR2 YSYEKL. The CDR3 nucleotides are TGCGCCAGCAGACGCGACAGGGGGCCCTATGGCTACACCTTC. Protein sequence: CASRRDRGPYGYTF.

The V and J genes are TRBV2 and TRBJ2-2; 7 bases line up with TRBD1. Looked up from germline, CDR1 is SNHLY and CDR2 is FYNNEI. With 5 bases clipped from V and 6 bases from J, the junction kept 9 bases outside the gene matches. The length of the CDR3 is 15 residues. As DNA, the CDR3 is TGTGCCAGCAGTAAGACAGGGTTGAAGGCCGGGGAGCTGTTTTTT. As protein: CASSKTGLKAGELFF.

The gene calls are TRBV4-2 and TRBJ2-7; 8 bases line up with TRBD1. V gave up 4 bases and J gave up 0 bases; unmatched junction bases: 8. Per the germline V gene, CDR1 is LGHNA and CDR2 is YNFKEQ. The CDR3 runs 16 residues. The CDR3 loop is CASSLYGTGASYEQYF. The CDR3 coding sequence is TGTGCCAGCAGCCTTTACGGGACAGGCGCCTCCTACGAGCAGTACTTC.

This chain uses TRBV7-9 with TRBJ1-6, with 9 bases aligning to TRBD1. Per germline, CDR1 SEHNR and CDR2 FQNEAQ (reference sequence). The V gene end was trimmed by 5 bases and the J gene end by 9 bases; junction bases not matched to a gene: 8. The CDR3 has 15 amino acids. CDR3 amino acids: CASSPAGTGSSPLHF. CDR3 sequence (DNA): TGTGCCAGCAGCCCAGCGGGGACAGGGTCTTCACCCCTCCACTTT.

CDR3 sequence: CASSYGGGLYNEQFF. CDR3 coding DNA: TGTGCCAGCAGTTACGGCGGCGGGTTATACAATGAGCAGTTCTTC. The V and J genes are TRBV6-2 or TRBV6-3 and TRBJ2-1; D possibly corresponds to TRBD2 (5 bases). Deletions cut 2 bases from V and 4 bases from J, with 12 bases between. This CDR3 spans 15 amino acids. Germline V gene data show CDR1 as MNHEY and CDR2 as SVGEGT.

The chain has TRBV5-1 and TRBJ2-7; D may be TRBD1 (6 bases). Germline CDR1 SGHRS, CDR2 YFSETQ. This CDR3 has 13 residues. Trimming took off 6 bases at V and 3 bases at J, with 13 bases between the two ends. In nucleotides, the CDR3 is TGCGCCAGCACGTTGGGACACTTCTACGAGCAGTACTTC. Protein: CASTLGHFYEQYF.

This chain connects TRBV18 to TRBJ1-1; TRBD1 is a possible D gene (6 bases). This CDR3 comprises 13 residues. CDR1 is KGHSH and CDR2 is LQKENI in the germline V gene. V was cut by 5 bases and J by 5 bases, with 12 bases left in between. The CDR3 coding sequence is TGTGCCAGCTCATCCTTGACAGGTACTGAAGCTTTCTTT. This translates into CASSSLTGTEAFF.

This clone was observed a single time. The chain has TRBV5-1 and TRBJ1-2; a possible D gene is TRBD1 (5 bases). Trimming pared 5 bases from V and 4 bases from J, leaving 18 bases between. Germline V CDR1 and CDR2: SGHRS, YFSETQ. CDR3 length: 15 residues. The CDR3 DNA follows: TGCGCCAGCAGTCGGGACTTACTGACAAGCTATGGCTACACCTTC. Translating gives CASSRDLLTSYGYTF. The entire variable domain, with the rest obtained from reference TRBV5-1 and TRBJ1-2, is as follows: KAGVTQTPRYLIKTRGQQVTLSCSPISGHRSVSWYQQTPGQGLQFLFEYFSETQRNKGNFPGRFSGRQFSNSRSEMNVSTLELGDSALYLCASSRDLLTSYGYTFGSGTRLTVV.

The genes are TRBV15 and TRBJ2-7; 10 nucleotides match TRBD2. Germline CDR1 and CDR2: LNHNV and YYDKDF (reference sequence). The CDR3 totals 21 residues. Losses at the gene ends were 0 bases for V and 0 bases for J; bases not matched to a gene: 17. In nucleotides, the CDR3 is TGTGCCACCAGCAGAGATCGGCAACTCCCGGGACTAGCGACTAGCTCCTACGAGCAGTACTTC. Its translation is CATSRDRQLPGLATSSYEQYF.

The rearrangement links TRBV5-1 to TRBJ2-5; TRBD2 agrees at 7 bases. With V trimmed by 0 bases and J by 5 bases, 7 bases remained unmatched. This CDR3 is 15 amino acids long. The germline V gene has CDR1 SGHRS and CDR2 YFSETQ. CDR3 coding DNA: TGCGCCAGCAGCTTGGGGATGACTAGCTACGAGACCCAGTACTTC. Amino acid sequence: CASSLGMTSYETQYF.

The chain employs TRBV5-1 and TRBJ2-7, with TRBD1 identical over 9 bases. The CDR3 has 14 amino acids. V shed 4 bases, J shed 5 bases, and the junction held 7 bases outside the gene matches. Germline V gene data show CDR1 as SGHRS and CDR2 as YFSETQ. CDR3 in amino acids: CASSRGQGSDEQYF. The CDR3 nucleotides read TGCGCCAGCAGCCGGGGACAGGGAAGTGACGAGCAGTACTTC.

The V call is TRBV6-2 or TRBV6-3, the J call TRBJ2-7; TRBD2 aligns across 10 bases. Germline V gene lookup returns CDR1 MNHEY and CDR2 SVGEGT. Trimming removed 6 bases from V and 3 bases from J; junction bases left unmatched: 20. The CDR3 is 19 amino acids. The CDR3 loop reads CASSSLGASGRGISYEQYF. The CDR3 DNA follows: TGTGCCAGCAGCTCCCTAGGGGCTAGCGGGAGAGGTATAAGCTACGAGCAGTACTTC.

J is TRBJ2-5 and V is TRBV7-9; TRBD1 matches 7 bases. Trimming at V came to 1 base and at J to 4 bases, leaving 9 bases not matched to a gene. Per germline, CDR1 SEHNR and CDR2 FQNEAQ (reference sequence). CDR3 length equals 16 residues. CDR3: CASSLVTGAKGETQYF. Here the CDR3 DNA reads TGTGCCAGCAGCTTAGTCACAGGGGCTAAGGGAGAGACCCAGTACTTC.

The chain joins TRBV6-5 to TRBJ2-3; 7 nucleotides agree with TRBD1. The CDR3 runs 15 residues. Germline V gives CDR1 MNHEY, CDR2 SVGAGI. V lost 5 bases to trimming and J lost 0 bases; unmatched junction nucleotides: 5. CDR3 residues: CASSQQGTSTDTQYF. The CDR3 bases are TGTGCCAGCAGTCAACAGGGGACGAGCACAGATACGCAGTATTTT.